Following are 16 T cell receptor beta chains from one sample sequenced in a study of T cell changes during pregnancy in multiple sclerosis. The protocol was immunoSEQ multiplex PCR, while the TCRdb copy is restricted to in-frame clones and leaves out a portion. Of tens of thousands of clones in the sample, around 90% were seen once. This sample comprised CD4+ T cells from peripheral blood mononuclear cells, obtained after pregnancy. The receptor set was obtained from a female donor with multiple sclerosis, enrolled in a pregnancy study.

V and J are TRBV2 and TRBJ2-7, with 9 bases aligning to TRBD1. CDR3 length: 15 residues. Trimming cost V 2 bases and J 3 bases; bases outside gene matches: 5. Germline V lookup: CDR1 SNHLY, CDR2 FYNNEI. The CDR3 is CASSERDRDYYEQYF. CDR3 in DNA: TGTGCCAGCAGTGAAAGGGACAGGGATTACTACGAGCAGTACTTC.

V is TRBV11-2 and J is TRBJ2-1, with 7 nucleotides matching TRBD2. Unmatched junction bases numbered 4, after V lost 4 bases and J lost 1 base. The CDR3 runs 15 residues. Germline-derived CDR1 and CDR2 are SGHAT and FQNNGV. The CDR3: CASSWSSGSYNEQFF. In nucleotides, the CDR3 is TGTGCCAGCAGCTGGTCTAGCGGTTCCTACAATGAGCAGTTCTTC.

The gene calls are TRBV5-4 and TRBJ2-3; TRBD2 aligns across 9 bases. Trimming at V came to 2 bases and at J to 4 bases, leaving 11 bases not matched to a gene. The CDR3 spans 17 residues. Germline loops: CDR1 SGHNT, CDR2 YYREEE (reference sequence). The CDR3 coding sequence is TGTGCCAGCAGCTTAGGCGGGGGGGCGGGGGGCCCAGATACGCAGTATTTT. This translates into CASSLGGGAGGPDTQYF.

V is TRBV27 and J is TRBJ2-7; 13 bases align to TRBD2. This CDR3 spans 15 amino acids. Germline loops: CDR1 MNHEY, CDR2 SMNVEV (reference sequence). J was trimmed by 5 bases and V by 5 bases; bases with no gene match: 6. The CDR3 region has the DNA TGTGCCAGCAGTCGGACTAGCGGGAGACCCCACGAGCAGTACTTC. This codes for CASSRTSGRPHEQYF.

This clone was observed a single time. The V and J genes are TRBV29-1 and TRBJ2-4, with 7 bases identical to TRBD2. The CDR3 sequence is 13 residues long. The ends lost 3 bases at V and 4 bases at J; junction bases unmatched: 3. Germline assignment: CDR1 SQVTM and CDR2 ANQGSEA. This CDR3 reads CSVEEGGKNIQYF. The CDR3 DNA reads as TGCAGCGTTGAGGAGGGAGGGAAAAACATTCAGTACTTC.

This chain joins TRBV2 and TRBJ1-2; D uncertain. Per the germline V gene, CDR1 is SNHLY and CDR2 is FYNNEI. V was pared by 2 bases and J by 5 bases, with 12 bases between. The CDR3 spans 14 residues. CDR3 coding DNA: TGTGCCAGCAGTGAAAGAAGCCCCGGGTATGGCTACACCTTC. Amino acid sequence: CASSERSPGYGYTF.

This sequence joins TRBV28 and TRBJ2-6; tentatively, D is TRBD2 (6 bases). This CDR3 spans 17 amino acids. Germline V gene data show CDR1 as MDHEN and CDR2 as SYDVKM. Between the trimmed V and J ends, which lost 7 bases and 1 base, there was a span of 17 bases. This chain's CDR3 is CASNSQEGLSGANVLTF. CDR3 in DNA: TGTGCCAGCAACTCACAGGAGGGGCTGTCTGGGGCCAACGTCCTGACTTTC.

The CDR3 spells CASSYTRGRGGYTF. CDR3 bases: TGTGCCAGCAGTTACACCAGGGGGCGAGGTGGCTACACCTTC. V usage is TRBV6-5 and J usage is TRBJ1-2, with 8 bases matching TRBD1. This CDR3 comprises 14 residues. Germline V gene data show CDR1 as MNHEY and CDR2 as SVGAGI. V lost 2 bases, J lost 7 bases, and 6 bases stayed unmatched.

This clone appeared once. The V gene is TRBV19, the J gene TRBJ2-7, with 11 bases aligning to TRBD2. Per germline, CDR1 LNHDA and CDR2 SQIVND (reference sequence). This CDR3 contains 14 residues. The V segment lost 3 bases and the J segment 7 bases; nucleotides outside the gene matches: 5. The CDR3 reads CASSIPGLAGEQYF. The CDR3 DNA sequence: TGTGCCAGTAGTATCCCCGGACTAGCGGGTGAGCAGTACTTC.

Details on this clone: At one end, the junction sequence differs from germline, possibly due to a read error. The chain is built from TRBV2 and TRBJ1-5; 7 bases line up with TRBD1. Germline values: CDR1 SNHLY, CDR2 FYNNEI. The CDR3 is 15 amino acids. This chain's CDR3 is CASREGQAGNQPQHF. The CDR3 bases are TGTGCCAGCAGGGAAGGACAGGCTGGCAATCAGCCCCAGCATTTT.

The rearrangement uses TRBV25-1 and TRBJ2-2, with 11 bases matching TRBD1. Germline trimming cut 4 bases from V and 4 bases from J; bases unmatched to any gene: 2. The germline gives CDR1 MGHDK, CDR2 SYGVNS. CDR3 size: 15 residues. CDR3 region: CASSGGTGGTGELFF. The CDR3 nucleotides read TGTGCCAGCAGTGGTGGGACAGGGGGCACCGGGGAGCTGTTTTTT.

The rearrangement links TRBV4-2 to TRBJ2-3; 8 nucleotides match TRBD2. With V trimmed by 0 bases and J by 3 bases, 8 bases remained unmatched. This CDR3 is built from 17 residues. Germline CDR1 reads LGHNA; CDR2 reads YNFKEQ. The CDR3 protein is CASSQEGAGLVTDTQYF. The CDR3, as DNA: TGTGCCAGCAGCCAAGAGGGGGCGGGACTAGTTACAGATACGCAGTATTTT.

V gene TRBV2 combines with J gene TRBJ2-5; tentatively, D is TRBD1 (6 bases). The J call may be mistaken, given a closer DNA end match to TRBJ2-7. The CDR3 has 16 residues. Germline V gene sequence: CDR1 SNHLY, CDR2 FYNNEI. CDR3 amino acids: CASRTRTGKNPYEQYF. The CDR3 nucleotides are TGTGCCAGCAGGACCCGTACAGGGAAAAACCCCTACGAGCAGTACTTC.

The rearrangement joins TRBV7-2 to TRBJ1-4; D not certain. V was trimmed by 5 bases and J by 5 bases, leaving 12 bases between them. Germline CDR1 SGHTA, CDR2 FQGNSA. CDR3 size: 14 residues. Written as DNA, the CDR3 is TGTGCCAGCAGCCCGCCGGGTCTCAATGAAAAACTGTTTTTT. It translates to CASSPPGLNEKLFF.

The chain couples TRBV11-3 to TRBJ1-4; 10 bases fit TRBD1. V was pared by 4 bases and J by 2 bases, with 7 bases of the junction left unmatched. This CDR3 region has 17 residues. Germline CDR1 is SGHNT and CDR2 is YENEEA. The CDR3 sequence is CASSCRDRGRTNEKLFF. CDR3 nucleotide sequence: TGTGCCAGCAGCTGCCGGGACAGGGGTCGTACTAATGAAAAACTGTTTTTT. The full variable domain, with the rest looked up from reference TRBV11-3 and TRBJ1-4, is EAGVVQSPRYKIIEKKQPVAFWCNPISGHNTLYWYLQNLGQGPELLIRYENEEAVDDSQLPKDRFSAERLKGVDSTLKIQPAELGDSAVYLCASSCRDRGRTNEKLFFGSGTQLSVL.

The V call is TRBV4-1, the J call TRBJ2-7; 8 bases fit TRBD1. V was pared by 3 bases and J by 4 bases, with 11 bases of the junction left unmatched. This CDR3 is built from 16 residues. Germline V gives CDR1 MGHRA, CDR2 YSYEKL. The CDR3 here is CASSQSRGQGAYEQYF. The DNA of the CDR3 is TGCGCCAGCAGCCAGAGCCGCGGGCAGGGGGCTTACGAGCAGTACTTC.